The rows below give T cell receptor beta chains drawn from one sample of a study of blood T cell repertoires in COVID-19. Repertoires were generated with immunoSEQ multiplex PCR, while TCRdb's copy carries only in-frame clones and drops some. The sample has about 260,000 clones; over 75% are singletons. The source material was peripheral blood. The source of these receptors is a woman in her seventies with COVID-19, enrolled during active disease. Both conserved end residues are part of each CDR3. The order of the fields is V gene, D gene, J gene, clone size, CDR3 protein, CDR3 DNA. D genes are given only for firm matches. The listing skips clone size in some rows; elsewhere it reads once, few, many or a size class.

V: TRBV4-1
D: .
J: TRBJ2-7
size: .
CDR3: CASSRKETYEQYF
DNA: TGCGCCAGCAGCCGAAAAGAAACTTACGAGCAGTACTTC

V: TRBV5-4
D: TRBD2
J: TRBJ2-5
size: .
CDR3: CASSSRLAGNQETQYF
DNA: TGTGCCAGCAGCTCGAGACTAGCGGGGAACCAAGAGACCCAGTACTTC

V: TRBV7-6
D: .
J: TRBJ2-3
size: .
CDR3: CASSRHKPRGSGPDTQYF
DNA: TGTGCCAGCAGCCGTCATAAACCACGGGGGTCTGGGCCAGATACGCAGTATTTT

V: TRBV9
D: .
J: TRBJ1-1
size: .
CDR3: CASSVVSVNTEAFF
DNA: TGTGCCAGCAGCGTAGTTTCGGTTAACACTGAAGCTTTCTTT

V: TRBV7-9
D: TRBD1
J: TRBJ1-4
size: .
CDR3: CASREGQGNEKLFF
DNA: TGTGCCAGCAGAGAGGGACAGGGGAATGAAAAACTGTTTTTT

V: TRBV12-5
D: .
J: TRBJ1-4
size: .
CDR3: CASGLVYGGTGTNEKLFF
DNA: TGTGCTAGTGGTTTGGTGTATGGGGGGACGGGAACTAATGAAAAACTGTTTTTT

V: TRBV5-1
D: TRBD2
J: TRBJ2-3
size: once
CDR3: CASSQGLAGDTQYF
DNA: TGCGCCAGCAGCCAGGGACTAGCAGGAGATACGCAGTATTTT

V: TRBV19
D: .
J: TRBJ2-5
size: .
CDR3: CASSPTGGGIQYF
DNA: TGTGCCAGTAGCCCGACGGGGGGCGGAATCCAGTACTTC

V: TRBV16
D: TRBD2
J: TRBJ2-1
size: .
CDR3: CASSQLAVNNEQFF
DNA: TGTGCCAGCAGCCAACTAGCGGTTAACAATGAGCAGTTCTTC

V: TRBV9
D: .
J: TRBJ1-2
size: .
CDR3: CASSGPGAYGYTF
DNA: TGTGCCAGCAGCGGGCCAGGGGCCTATGGCTACACCTTC